The entry below gives a single T cell receptor (beta chain) sequence along with its context. This record comes from a study of T cell responses to AZD1222 COVID-19 vaccine. Method: immunoSEQ multiplex PCR; TCRdb's copy keeps in-frame clones and lacks some. The sample yields more than 100,000 clones, about 85% seen once. The J segment lost 4 bases and the V segment lost 1 base, leaving 7 bases of the junction unmatched. Per the germline V gene, CDR1 is SGHDT and CDR2 is YYEEEE. The CDR3 has 18 residues. Source: peripheral blood, taken on day 0 of AZD1222 vaccination. The TCR was taken from an adult in good health. V gene TRBV5-6 combines with J gene TRBJ2-1; 14 positions agree with TRBD2. The chain's CDR3 is CASSLTHGTSGSYNEQFF. The CDR3, as DNA: TGTGCCAGCAGCTTGACCCACGGGACTAGCGGGAGTTACAATGAGCAGTTCTTC.